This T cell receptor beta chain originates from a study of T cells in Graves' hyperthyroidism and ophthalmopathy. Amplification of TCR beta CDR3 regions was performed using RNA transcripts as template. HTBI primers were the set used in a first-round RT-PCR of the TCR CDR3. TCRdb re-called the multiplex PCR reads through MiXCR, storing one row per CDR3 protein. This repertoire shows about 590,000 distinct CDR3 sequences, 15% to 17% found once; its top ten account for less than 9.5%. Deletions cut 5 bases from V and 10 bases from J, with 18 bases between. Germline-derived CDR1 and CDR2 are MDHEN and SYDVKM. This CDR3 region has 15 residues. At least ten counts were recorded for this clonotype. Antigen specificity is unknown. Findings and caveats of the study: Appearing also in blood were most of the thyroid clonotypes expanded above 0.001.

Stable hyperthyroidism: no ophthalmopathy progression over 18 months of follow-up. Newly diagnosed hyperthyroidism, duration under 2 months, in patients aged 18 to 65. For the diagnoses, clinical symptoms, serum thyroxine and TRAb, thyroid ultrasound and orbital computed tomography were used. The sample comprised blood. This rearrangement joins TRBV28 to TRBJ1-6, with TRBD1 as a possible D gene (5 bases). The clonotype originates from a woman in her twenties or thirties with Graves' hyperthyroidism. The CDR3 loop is CASSVRGLVGSPLHF. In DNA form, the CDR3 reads TGTGCCAGCAGTGTCCGGGGCTTGGTGGGGTCACCCCTCCACTTT.